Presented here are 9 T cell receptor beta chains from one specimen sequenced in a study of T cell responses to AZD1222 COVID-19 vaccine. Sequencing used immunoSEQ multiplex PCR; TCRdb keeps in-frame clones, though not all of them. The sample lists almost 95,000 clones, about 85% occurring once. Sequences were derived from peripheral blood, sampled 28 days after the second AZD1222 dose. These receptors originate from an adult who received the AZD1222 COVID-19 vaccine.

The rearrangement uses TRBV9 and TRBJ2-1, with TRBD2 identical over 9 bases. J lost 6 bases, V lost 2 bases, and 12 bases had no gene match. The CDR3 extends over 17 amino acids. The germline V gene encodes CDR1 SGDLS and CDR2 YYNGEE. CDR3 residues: CASSVRTGTSKANEQFF. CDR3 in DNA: TGTGCCAGCAGCGTCCGTACCGGGACTAGCAAGGCCAATGAGCAGTTCTTC.

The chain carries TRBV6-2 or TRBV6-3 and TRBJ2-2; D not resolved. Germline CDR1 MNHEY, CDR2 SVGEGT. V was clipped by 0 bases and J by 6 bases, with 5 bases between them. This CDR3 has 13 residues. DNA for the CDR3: TGTGCCAGCAGTTACTCAACATCCGGGGAGCTGTTTTTT. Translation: CASSYSTSGELFF.

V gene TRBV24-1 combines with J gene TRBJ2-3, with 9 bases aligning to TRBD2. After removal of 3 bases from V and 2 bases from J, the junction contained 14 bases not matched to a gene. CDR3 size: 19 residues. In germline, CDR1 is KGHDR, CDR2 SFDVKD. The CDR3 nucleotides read TGTGCCACCAGTGATACCTCGCCATCCAGCGGGAGGCCCACAGATACGCAGTATTTT. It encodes CATSDTSPSSGRPTDTQYF.

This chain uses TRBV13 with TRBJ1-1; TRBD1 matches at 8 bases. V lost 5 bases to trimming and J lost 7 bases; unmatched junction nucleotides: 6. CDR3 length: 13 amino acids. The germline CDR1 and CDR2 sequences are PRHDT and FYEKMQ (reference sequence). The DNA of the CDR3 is TGTGCCAGCAGCAGAGGACAGGGCCGTGAAGCTTTCTTT. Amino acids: CASSRGQGREAFF. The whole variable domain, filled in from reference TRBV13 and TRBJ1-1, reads AAGVIQSPRHLIKEKRETATLKCYPIPRHDTVYWYQQGPGQDPQFLISFYEKMQSDKGSIPDRFSAQQFSDYHSELNMSSLELGDSALYFCASSRGQGREAFFGQGTRLTVV.

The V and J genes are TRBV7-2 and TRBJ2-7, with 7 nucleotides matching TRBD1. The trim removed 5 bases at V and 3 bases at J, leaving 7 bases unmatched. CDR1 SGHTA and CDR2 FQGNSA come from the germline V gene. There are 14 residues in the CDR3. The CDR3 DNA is TGTGCCAGCAGCCGGGACAGCCTAATCTACGAGCAGTACTTC. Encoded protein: CASSRDSLIYEQYF.

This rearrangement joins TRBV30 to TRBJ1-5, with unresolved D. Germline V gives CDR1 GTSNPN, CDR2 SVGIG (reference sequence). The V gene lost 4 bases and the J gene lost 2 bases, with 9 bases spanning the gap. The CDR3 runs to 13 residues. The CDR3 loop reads CAWTPEGNQPQHF. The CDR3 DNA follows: TGTGCCTGGACCCCGGAGGGCAATCAGCCCCAGCATTTT.

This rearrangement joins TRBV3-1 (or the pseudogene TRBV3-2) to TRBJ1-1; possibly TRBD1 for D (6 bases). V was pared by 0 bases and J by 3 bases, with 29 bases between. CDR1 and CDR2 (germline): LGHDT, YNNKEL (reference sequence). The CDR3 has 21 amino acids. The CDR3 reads CASSQERLPDMDSKRDTEAFF. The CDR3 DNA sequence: TGTGCCAGCAGCCAAGAGCGATTGCCTGACATGGACAGTAAACGGGACACTGAAGCTTTCTTT.

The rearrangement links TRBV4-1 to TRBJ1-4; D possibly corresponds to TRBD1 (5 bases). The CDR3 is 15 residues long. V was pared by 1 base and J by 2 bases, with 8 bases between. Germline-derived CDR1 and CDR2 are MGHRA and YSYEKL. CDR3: CASSQGPGTNEKLFF. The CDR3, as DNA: TGCGCCAGCAGCCAAGGCCCAGGGACTAATGAAAAACTGTTTTTT.

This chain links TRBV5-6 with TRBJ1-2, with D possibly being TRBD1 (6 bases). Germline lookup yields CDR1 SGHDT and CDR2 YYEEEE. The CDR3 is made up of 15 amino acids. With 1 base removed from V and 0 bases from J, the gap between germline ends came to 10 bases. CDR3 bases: TGTGCCAGCAGCTTGACAGGGCGTACTAACTATGGCTACACCTTC. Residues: CASSLTGRTNYGYTF.